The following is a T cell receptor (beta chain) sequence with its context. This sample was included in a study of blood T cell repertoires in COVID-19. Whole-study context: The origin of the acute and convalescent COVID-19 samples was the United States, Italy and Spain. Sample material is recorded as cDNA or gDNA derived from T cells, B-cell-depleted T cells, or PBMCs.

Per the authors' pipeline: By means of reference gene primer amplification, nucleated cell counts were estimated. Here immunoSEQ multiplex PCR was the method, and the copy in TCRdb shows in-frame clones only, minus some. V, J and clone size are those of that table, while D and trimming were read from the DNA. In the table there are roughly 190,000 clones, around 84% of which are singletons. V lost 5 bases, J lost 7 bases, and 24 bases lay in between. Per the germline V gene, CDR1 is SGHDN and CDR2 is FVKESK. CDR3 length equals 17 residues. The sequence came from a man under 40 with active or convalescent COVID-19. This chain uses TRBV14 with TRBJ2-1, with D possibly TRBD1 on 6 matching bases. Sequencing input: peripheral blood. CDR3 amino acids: CASSWATGLSSQNEQFF. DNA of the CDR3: TGTGCCAGCAGCTGGGCCACAGGGCTGTCTAGTCAGAATGAGCAGTTCTTC.